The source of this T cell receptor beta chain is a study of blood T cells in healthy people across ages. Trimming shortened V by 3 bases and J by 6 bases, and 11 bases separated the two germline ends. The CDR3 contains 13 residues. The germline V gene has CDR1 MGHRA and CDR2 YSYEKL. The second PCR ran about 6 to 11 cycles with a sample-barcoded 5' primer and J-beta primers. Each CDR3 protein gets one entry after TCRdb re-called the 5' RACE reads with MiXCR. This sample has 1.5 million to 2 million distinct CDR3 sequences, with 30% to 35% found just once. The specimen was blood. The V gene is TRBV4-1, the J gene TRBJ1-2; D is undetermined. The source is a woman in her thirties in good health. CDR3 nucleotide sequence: TGCGCCAGCAGCCACGACCTATTGGATGGCTACACCTTC. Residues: CASSHDLLDGYTF.